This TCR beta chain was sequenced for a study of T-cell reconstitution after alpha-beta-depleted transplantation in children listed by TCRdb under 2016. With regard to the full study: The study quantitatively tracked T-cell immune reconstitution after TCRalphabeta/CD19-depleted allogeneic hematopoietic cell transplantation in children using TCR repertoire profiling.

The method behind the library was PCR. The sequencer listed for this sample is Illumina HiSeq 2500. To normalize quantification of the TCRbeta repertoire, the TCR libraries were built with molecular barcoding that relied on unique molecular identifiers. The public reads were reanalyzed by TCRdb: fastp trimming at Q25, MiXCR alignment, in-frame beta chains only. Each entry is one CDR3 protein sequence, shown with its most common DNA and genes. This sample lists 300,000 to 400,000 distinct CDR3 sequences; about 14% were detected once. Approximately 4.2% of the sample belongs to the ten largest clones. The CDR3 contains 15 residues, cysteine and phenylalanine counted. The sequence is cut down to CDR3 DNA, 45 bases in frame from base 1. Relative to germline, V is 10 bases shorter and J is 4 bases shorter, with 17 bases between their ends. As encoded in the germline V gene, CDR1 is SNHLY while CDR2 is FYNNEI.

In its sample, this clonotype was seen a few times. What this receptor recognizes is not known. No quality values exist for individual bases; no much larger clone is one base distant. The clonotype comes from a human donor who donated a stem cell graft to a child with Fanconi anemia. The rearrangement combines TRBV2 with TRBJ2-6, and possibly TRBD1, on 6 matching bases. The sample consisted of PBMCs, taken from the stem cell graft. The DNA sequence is TGTGCCATCAGACTGCAGGGGTACGGGGCCAACGTCCTGACTTTC. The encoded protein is CAIRLQGYGANVLTF.